This TCR beta chain is drawn from a study of blood T cells in healthy people across ages. Broader study findings: Older individuals had lower TCR beta diversity per million T cells (the decline was roughly linear). Among long-lived donors, naive CD4+ cells were more numerous and diversity higher than in aged donors.

Peripheral blood from each donor was collected in a volume of approximately 9.2 milliliters. Sample-barcoded 5' priming and a J-beta primer mix drove a second PCR of about 6 to 12 cycles. From the 5' RACE reads, TCRdb called clonotypes with MiXCR, one entry per CDR3 protein. The sample has over 450,000 distinct CDR3 sequences; around 24% are singletons. With regard to this clonotype: Antigen: not known.

Germline CDR1 is SEHNR and CDR2 is FQNEAQ (reference sequence). This CDR3 region has 15 residues. V was clipped by 0 bases and J by 6 bases, with 14 bases between them. The sample also formed part of further work on T cells of mothers and their children. In that study: Extraction yielded RNA that went, in full, into cDNA synthesis at about 1.5 ug per 15 ul.

This TCR derives from a boy aged 5-17 years in good health. J is TRBJ1-2 and V is TRBV7-9; D may be TRBD1 (5 bases). Sequenced input: blood. The CDR3 DNA follows: TGTGCCAGCAGCTTAGCGCAAACAGGTCGGGATGGCTACACCTTC. As protein: CASSLAQTGRDGYTF.